The 14 T cell receptor beta chains presented below share a single source sample, sequenced in a study of blood T cell repertoires in COVID-19. Produced via immunoSEQ multiplex PCR; TCRdb's table is partial and in-frame only. The sample consists of 300,000 to 350,000 clones, roughly 86% of them appearing once. Sequenced: PBMCs or T cells enriched from blood (not recorded which). Receptors originate from a woman aged 25 to 39 who had been exposed to COVID-19.

The chain combines TRBV24-1 with TRBJ2-1, with a tentative D call TRBD2 (5 bases). Germline CDR1 KGHDR, CDR2 SFDVKD. This CDR3 has 15 residues. The V and J ends lost 2 bases and 9 bases respectively, with 16 bases between them. CDR3 coding DNA: TGTGCCACCAGTGATTCAAAGGTGGGTGCGGGTGAGCAGTTCTTC. Translating it yields CATSDSKVGAGEQFF.

V gene TRBV7-2 combines with J gene TRBJ2-3; TRBD2 matches 8 bases. Germline V gene data show CDR1 as SGHTA and CDR2 as FQGNSA. Losses at the gene ends were 3 bases for V and 0 bases for J; bases not matched to a gene: 5. The CDR3 consists of 16 residues. CDR3 nucleotides: TGTGCCAGCAGCTTTTTAAGCGGGAGTAGCACAGATACGCAGTATTTT. This codes for CASSFLSGSSTDTQYF. The entire variable domain, with the rest obtained from reference TRBV7-2 and TRBJ2-3, is as follows: GAGVSQSPSNKVTEKGKDVELRCDPISGHTALYWYRQSLGQGLEFLIYFQGNSAPDKSGLPSDRFSAERTGGSVSTLTIQRTQQEDSAVYLCASSFLSGSSTDTQYFGPGTRLTVL.

The rearrangement links TRBV28 to TRBJ2-5, with 11 bases lining up with TRBD2. This CDR3 spans 16 amino acids. Losses at the gene ends were 7 bases for V and 5 bases for J; bases not matched to a gene: 12. Germline CDR1 and CDR2: MDHEN and SYDVKM. CDR3 nucleotide sequence: TGTGCCAGCACTCAACATAGGGGACTAGCGGAGGAGACCCAGTACTTC. This gives the protein CASTQHRGLAEETQYF.

This clone was observed a few times. This chain uses TRBV5-5 with TRBJ1-4; tentatively, D is TRBD1 (5 bases). Trimming pared 4 bases from V and 0 bases from J, leaving 13 bases between. The CDR3 spans 16 residues. Germline CDR1 SGHKS, CDR2 YYEKEE (reference sequence). CDR3 bases: TGTGCCAGCAGCGGACAAACAATGCCAACTAATGAAAAACTGTTTTTT. Translating it yields CASSGQTMPTNEKLFF.

The rearrangement uses TRBV6-5 and TRBJ2-7; the match to TRBD2 covers 7 bases. Germline lookup yields CDR1 MNHEY and CDR2 SVGAGI. The CDR3 is made up of 15 amino acids. J was trimmed by 1 base and V by 6 bases; bases with no gene match: 9. In nucleotides, the CDR3 is TGTGCCAGCAGCCGAGCAGGGAGGGGTTCCTACGAGCAGTACTTC. It specifies CASSRAGRGSYEQYF.

The rearrangement uses TRBV28 and TRBJ2-3, with TRBD2 matching 13 bases. The trim removed 2 bases at V and 2 bases at J, leaving 10 bases unmatched. The CDR3 runs 19 residues. Germline assignment: CDR1 MDHEN and CDR2 SYDVKM. DNA of the CDR3: TGTGCCAGCAGTTTAGTGACTAGCGGGAGGCGCCCCCCCACAGATACGCAGTATTTT. It encodes CASSLVTSGRRPPTDTQYF.

The J gene is TRBJ2-2, the V gene TRBV5-1; 7 nucleotides line up with TRBD1. The CDR3 is 15 amino acids. CDR1 SGHRS and CDR2 YFSETQ come from the germline V gene. Trimming at V came to 4 bases and at J to 0 bases, leaving 3 bases not matched to a gene. The chain's CDR3 is CASSPGTANTGELFF. Here the CDR3 DNA reads TGCGCCAGCAGCCCCGGGACAGCGAACACCGGGGAGCTGTTTTTT.

The chain joins TRBV7-2 to TRBJ2-3; TRBD2 agrees at 10 bases. CDR3 size: 15 residues. After removal of 5 bases from V and 4 bases from J, the junction contained 6 bases not matched to a gene. Germline lookup yields CDR1 SGHTA and CDR2 FQGNSA. As DNA, the CDR3 is TGTGCCAGCAGCCGGACTAGCGGAGGGGCAGATACGCAGTATTTT. This translates into CASSRTSGGADTQYF. Full variable domain (remainder filled in from reference TRBV7-2 and TRBJ2-3): GAGVSQSPSNKVTEKGKDVELRCDPISGHTALYWYRQSLGQGLEFLIYFQGNSAPDKSGLPSDRFSAERTGGSVSTLTIQRTQQEDSAVYLCASSRTSGGADTQYFGPGTRLTVL.

The chain joins TRBV5-1 to TRBJ1-3; 11 nucleotides agree with TRBD1. The trim removed 2 bases at V and 0 bases at J, leaving 4 bases unmatched. CDR1 and CDR2 from the germline V gene are SGHRS and YFSETQ. The CDR3 is made up of 17 amino acids. The CDR3 DNA follows: TGCGCCAGCAGCTTTGGGACAGGGGGAAGCTCTGGAAACACCATATATTTT. Its translation: CASSFGTGGSSGNTIYF. Together with reference TRBV5-1 and TRBJ1-3, the CDR3 gives the full variable domain: KAGVTQTPRYLIKTRGQQVTLSCSPISGHRSVSWYQQTPGQGLQFLFEYFSETQRNKGNFPGRFSGRQFSNSRSEMNVSTLELGDSALYLCASSFGTGGSSGNTIYFGEGSWLTVV.

This clone was recorded once. V gene TRBV12-2 combines with J gene TRBJ1-1; TRBD1, the D gene given by the table, was not confirmed from the DNA. TRBV12-2 is marked as a pseudogene. The CDR3 sequence is 14 residues long. The CDR3 nucleotides are TGTGCAAGTCGCCCCAGGGGGCGAGGTACTGAAGCTTTCTTT. As protein: CASRPRGRGTEAFF.

V usage is TRBV6-5 and J usage is TRBJ1-3; 10 nucleotides align to TRBD1. Looked up from germline, CDR1 is MNHEY and CDR2 is SVGAGI. After removal of 2 bases from V and 4 bases from J, the junction contained 5 bases not matched to a gene. The CDR3 totals 16 residues. The CDR3 sequence is CASSYEGQGTGNTIYF. The CDR3 DNA follows: TGTGCCAGCAGTTACGAGGGACAGGGGACGGGAAACACCATATATTTT.

The genes are TRBV13 and TRBJ1-5; no definite D call. V lost 5 bases, J lost 5 bases, and 10 bases lay in between. This CDR3 spans 13 amino acids. Germline CDR1 reads PRHDT; CDR2 reads FYEKMQ (reference sequence). CDR3 sequence: CASSPGRDQPQHF. Here the CDR3 DNA reads TGTGCCAGCAGCCCCGGGAGGGATCAGCCCCAGCATTTT.

This chain joins TRBV27 and TRBJ2-7; TRBD2 might be the D (6 bases). Germline assignment: CDR1 MNHEY and CDR2 SMNVEV (reference sequence). V was pared by 3 bases and J by 4 bases, with 28 bases between. The CDR3 consists of 19 residues. CDR3 nucleotides: TGTGCCAGCAGTTTCCTCCTTTCGGGCGGAGCGGGCCCCTCGTACGAGCAGTACTTC. It yields the protein CASSFLLSGGAGPSYEQYF.

This rearrangement joins TRBV28 to TRBJ1-2, with D possibly being TRBD1 (5 bases). Trimming removed 6 bases from V and 2 bases from J, with 16 bases in between. Germline V gene lookup returns CDR1 MDHEN and CDR2 SYDVKM. The CDR3 sequence is 15 residues long. In DNA, the CDR3 is TGTGCCAGCAGCTCTACCTCGACAGTAAACTATGGCTACACCTTC. Translated, it gives CASSSTSTVNYGYTF.